This TCR beta chain was retrieved from a study of molecular identifiers for immune sequencing clone quantification. Using a CD8+CD4-CCR7+CD45RA+ phenotype, naive CD8 T cells were sorted. Study-wide results and caveats: Underestimation of highly expanded clone sizes could arise where identical TCR molecules share a barcode. Clones carrying above 20 RNA copies accounted for over 98% of effector molecules, under 1% in naive cells.

Listed TCR primers, together with previously described methods, were used for the bulk TCR libraries. TCRdb used MiXCR to reprocess the PCR reads, holding one entry per CDR3 protein. Altogether around 470,000 distinct CDR3 sequences are present, about 22% being singletons, with the ten largest covering approximately 0.84%. Turning to this clonotype: The antigen is unknown. One base away lies a much larger clone, so this may be a sequencing read error.

This TCR was recovered from a human donor in good health. Some libraries in this study had Jurkat cell RNA spiked in. Input material: naive CD8+ T cells from blood, with Jurkat cell RNA spiked in. Described subset: FACS-sorted CD8+CD4-CCR7+CD45RA+ naive T cells.

Here the CDR3 reads CASRDPVASTGTQYF. CDR3 sequence (DNA): TGTGCCAGCAGAGATCCGGTAGCTAGCACAGGTACGCAGTATTTT. This rearrangement joins TRBV12-3 or TRBV12-4 to TRBJ2-3; the D call may be TRBD1 or TRBD2 (5 bases each). There are 15 residues in the CDR3.